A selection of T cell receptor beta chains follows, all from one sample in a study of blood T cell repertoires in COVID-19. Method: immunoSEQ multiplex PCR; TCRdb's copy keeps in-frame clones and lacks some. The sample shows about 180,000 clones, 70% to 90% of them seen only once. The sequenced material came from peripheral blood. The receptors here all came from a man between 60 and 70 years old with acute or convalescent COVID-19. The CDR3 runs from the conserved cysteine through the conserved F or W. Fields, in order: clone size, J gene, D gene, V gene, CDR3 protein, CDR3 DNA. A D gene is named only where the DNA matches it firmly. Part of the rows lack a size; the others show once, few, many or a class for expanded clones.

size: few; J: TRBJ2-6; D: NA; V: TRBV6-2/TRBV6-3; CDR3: CASSLSSSGANVLTF; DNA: TGTGCCAGCAGTTTATCGAGCTCTGGGGCCAACGTCCTGACTTTC
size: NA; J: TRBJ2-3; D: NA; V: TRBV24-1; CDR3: CATSPRQTDTQYF; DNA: TGTGCCACCTCCCCCAGACAGACAGATACGCAGTATTTT
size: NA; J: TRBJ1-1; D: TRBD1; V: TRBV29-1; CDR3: CSVGQGRTEAFF; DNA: TGCAGCGTGGGACAGGGGAGAACTGAAGCTTTCTTT
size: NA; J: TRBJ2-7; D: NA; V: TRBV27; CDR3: CASRLSRGIYEQYF; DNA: TGTGCCAGCAGGCTGTCCCGCGGCATTTACGAGCAGTACTTC
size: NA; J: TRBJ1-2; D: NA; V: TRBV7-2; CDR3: CASSFQSSNYGYTF; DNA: TGTGCCAGCAGCTTTCAATCGAGTAACTATGGCTACACCTTC
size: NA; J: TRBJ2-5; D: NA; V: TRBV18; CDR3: CASSPFGETQYF; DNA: TGTGCCAGCTCACCATTCGGGGAGACCCAGTACTTC
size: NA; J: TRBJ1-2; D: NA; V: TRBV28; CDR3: CASSSRGGYTF; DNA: TGTGCCAGCAGTTCCAGGGGCGGCTACACCTTC
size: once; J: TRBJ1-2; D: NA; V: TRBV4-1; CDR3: CASSQPEDIYGYTF; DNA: TGCGCCAGCAGCCAGCCCGAGGACATCTATGGCTACACCTTC
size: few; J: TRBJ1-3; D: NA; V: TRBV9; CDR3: CASSAVRSGNTIYF; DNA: TGTGCCAGCAGCGCGGTACGCTCTGGAAACACCATATATTTT
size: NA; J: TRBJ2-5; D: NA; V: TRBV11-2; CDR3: CASSLDSGRKTQYF; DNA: TGTGCCAGCAGCTTAGACAGCGGCCGGAAGACCCAGTACTTC
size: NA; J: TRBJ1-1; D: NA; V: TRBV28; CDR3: CASSPGQPNTEAFF; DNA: TGTGCCAGCAGTCCTGGACAGCCGAACACTGAAGCTTTCTTT
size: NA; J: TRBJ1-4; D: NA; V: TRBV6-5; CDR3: CATGGQFNEKLFF; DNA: TGTGCCACCGGGGGGCAGTTTAATGAAAAACTGTTTTTT
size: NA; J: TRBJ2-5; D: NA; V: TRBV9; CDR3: CASSVPGETQYF; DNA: TGTGCCAGCAGCGTTCCGGGAGAGACCCAGTACTTC
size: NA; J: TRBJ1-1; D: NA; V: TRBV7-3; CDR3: CASSLSQGGNTEAFF; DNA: TGTGCCAGCAGCTTAAGCCAGGGAGGGAACACTGAAGCTTTCTTT
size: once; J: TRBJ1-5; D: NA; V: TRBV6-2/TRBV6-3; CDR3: CASSYIRQPQHF; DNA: TGTGCCAGCAGTTACATCAGGCAGCCCCAGCATTTT
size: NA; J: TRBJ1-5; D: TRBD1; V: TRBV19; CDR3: CASSIGGRGLEPQHF; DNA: TGTGCCAGTAGTATAGGCGGCAGGGGGCTTGAGCCCCAGCATTTT
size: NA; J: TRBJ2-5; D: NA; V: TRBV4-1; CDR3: CASSQDGGPGTQYF; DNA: TGCGCCAGCAGCCAAGATGGCGGCCCGGGGACCCAGTACTTC
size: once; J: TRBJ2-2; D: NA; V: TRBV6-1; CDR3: CASSALEGGNTGELFF; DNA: TGTGCCAGCAGTGCCCTCGAGGGAGGGAACACCGGGGAGCTGTTTTTT
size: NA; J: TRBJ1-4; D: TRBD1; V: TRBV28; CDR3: CASSSGGWDEKLFF; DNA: TGTGCCAGCAGTTCAGGGGGCTGGGATGAAAAACTGTTTTTT
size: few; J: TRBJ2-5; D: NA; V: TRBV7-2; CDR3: CASSLARNHRGTQYF; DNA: TGTGCCAGCAGCTTAGCGAGAAACCATCGGGGGACCCAGTACTTC
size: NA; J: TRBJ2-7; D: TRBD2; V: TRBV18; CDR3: CASSRSTGTSASYEQYF; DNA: TGTGCCAGCTCACGCTCAACCGGGACTAGCGCTTCCTACGAGCAGTACTTC
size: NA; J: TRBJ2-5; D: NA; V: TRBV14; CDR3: CASSPPRTPETQYF; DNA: TGTGCCAGCAGCCCACCGAGGACACCGGAGACCCAGTACTTC
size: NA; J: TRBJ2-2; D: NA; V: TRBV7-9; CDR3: CASSLGLANTGELFF; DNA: TGTGCCAGCAGCTTAGGGTTGGCCAACACCGGGGAGCTGTTTTTT
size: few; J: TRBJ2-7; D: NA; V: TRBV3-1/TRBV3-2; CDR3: CASSQPSSYEQYF; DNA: TGTGCCAGCAGCCAGCCTAGCTCCTACGAGCAGTACTTC
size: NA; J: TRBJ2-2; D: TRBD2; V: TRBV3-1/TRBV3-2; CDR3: CASSWTGRKNTGELFF; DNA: TGTGCCAGCAGCTGGACCGGGAGGAAGAACACCGGGGAGCTGTTTTTT
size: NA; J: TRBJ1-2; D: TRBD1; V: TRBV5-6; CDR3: CASSFPGTGDYGYTF; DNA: TGTGCCAGCAGCTTCCCGGGGACAGGGGATTATGGCTACACCTTC
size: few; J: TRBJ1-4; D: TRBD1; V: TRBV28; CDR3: CASSTPGQGRGEKLFF; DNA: TGTGCCAGCAGTACCCCGGGACAGGGTAGAGGTGAAAAACTGTTTTTT
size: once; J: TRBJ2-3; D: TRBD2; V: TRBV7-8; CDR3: CASSLKLAGGDTQYF; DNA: TGTGCCAGCAGCTTAAAACTAGCGGGGGGAGATACGCAGTATTTT
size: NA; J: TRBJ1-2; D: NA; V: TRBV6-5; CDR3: CASRPGQGGYGYTF; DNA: TGTGCCAGCAGGCCCGGGCAGGGAGGCTATGGCTACACCTTC
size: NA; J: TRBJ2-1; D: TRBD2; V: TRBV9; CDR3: CASSPPSGSYEQFF; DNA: TGTGCCAGCAGCCCCCCTAGCGGGAGTTATGAGCAGTTCTTC
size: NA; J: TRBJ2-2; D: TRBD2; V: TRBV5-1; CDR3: CASSSSLLAGGTGELFF; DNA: TGCGCCAGCAGTTCCTCCTTACTAGCGGGAGGGACCGGGGAGCTGTTTTTT
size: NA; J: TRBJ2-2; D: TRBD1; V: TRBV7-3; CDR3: CASSSLSAGTGGTGELFF; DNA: TGTGCCAGCAGCTCCCTCTCTGCCGGGACAGGGGGGACCGGGGAGCTGTTTTTT
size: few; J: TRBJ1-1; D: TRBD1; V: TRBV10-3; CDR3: CAIRIQGAPNTEAFF; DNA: TGTGCCATCAGAATACAGGGGGCGCCGAACACTGAAGCTTTCTTT
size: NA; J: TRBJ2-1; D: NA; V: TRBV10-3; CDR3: CAITSGLNLGEQFF; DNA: TGTGCCATCACCTCGGGACTGAACCTTGGGGAGCAGTTCTTC
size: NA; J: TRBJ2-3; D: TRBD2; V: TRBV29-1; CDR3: CSAQAGGGDTQYF; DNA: TGCAGCGCACAAGCGGGAGGCGGAGATACGCAGTATTTT
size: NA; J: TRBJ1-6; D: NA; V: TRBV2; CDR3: CASSEKLSSPLHF; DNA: TGTGCCAGCAGTGAGAAGCTCTCCTCACCCCTCCACTTT
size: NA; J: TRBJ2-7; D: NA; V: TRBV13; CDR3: CASSGRVGSYEQYF; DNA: TGTGCCAGCAGCGGTCGGGTAGGTTCCTACGAGCAGTACTTC
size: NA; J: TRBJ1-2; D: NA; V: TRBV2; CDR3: CASSDIPSQGLDTF; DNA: TGTGCCAGCAGTGATATCCCCTCACAGGGTTTGGACACCTTC
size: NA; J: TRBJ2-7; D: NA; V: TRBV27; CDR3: CASQFNTGRSYEQYF; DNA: TGTGCCAGTCAGTTTAATACAGGGCGCTCCTACGAGCAGTACTTC
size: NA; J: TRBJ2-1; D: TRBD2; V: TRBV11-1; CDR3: CASSLASGNVYNEQFF; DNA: TGTGCCAGCAGCTTAGCGAGCGGGAATGTGTACAATGAGCAGTTCTTC
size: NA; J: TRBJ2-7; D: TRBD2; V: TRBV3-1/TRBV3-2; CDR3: CASSQDGLAGSEQYF; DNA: TGTGCCAGCAGCCAAGATGGGCTAGCGGGAAGCGAGCAGTACTTC
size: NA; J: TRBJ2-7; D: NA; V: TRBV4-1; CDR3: CASSQDAGALLEQYF; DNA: TGCGCCAGCAGCCAAGACGCAGGGGCCCTCCTCGAGCAGTACTTC
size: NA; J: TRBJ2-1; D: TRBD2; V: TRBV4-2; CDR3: CASSQDHSGSSYNEQFF; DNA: TGTGCCAGCAGCCAGGACCATAGCGGGAGCTCCTACAATGAGCAGTTCTTC
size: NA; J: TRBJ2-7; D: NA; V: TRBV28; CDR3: CASSFTTPHGEQYF; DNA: TGTGCCAGCAGTTTTACTACACCCCACGGCGAGCAGTACTTC
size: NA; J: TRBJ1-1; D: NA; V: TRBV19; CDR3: CASRDPVLNTEAFF; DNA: TGTGCCAGTAGAGATCCGGTGTTGAACACTGAAGCTTTCTTT
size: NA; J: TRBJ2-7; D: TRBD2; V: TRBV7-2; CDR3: CASSSQGLAGGGGEQYF; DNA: TGTGCCAGCAGCTCCCAGGGACTAGCGGGAGGTGGTGGCGAGCAGTACTTC
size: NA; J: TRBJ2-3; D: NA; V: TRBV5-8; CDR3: CASSLREPDTQYF; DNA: TGTGCCAGCAGCTTGCGGGAGCCAGATACGCAGTATTTT
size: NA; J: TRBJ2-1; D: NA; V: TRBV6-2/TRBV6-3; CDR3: CASSYPRRAGGNEQFF; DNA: TGTGCCAGCAGTTACCCCCGGAGGGCCGGGGGAAATGAGCAGTTCTTC
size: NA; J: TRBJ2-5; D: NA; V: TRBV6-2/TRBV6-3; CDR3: CASSLRETQYF; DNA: TGTGCCAGCAGCCTCAGGGAGACCCAGTACTTC
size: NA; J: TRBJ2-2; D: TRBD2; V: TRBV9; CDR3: CASSDYGLANTGELFF; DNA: TGTGCCAGCAGCGACTACGGACTAGCGAACACCGGGGAGCTGTTTTTT
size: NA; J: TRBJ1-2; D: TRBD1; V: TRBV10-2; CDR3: CASRVRTGEDYGYTF; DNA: TGCGCCAGCAGGGTCCGGACAGGGGAAGACTATGGCTACACCTTC